What follows are 13 T cell receptor beta chains derived from one specimen sequenced in a study of T cell responses to AZD1222 COVID-19 vaccine (dated by TCRdb to the early 2020s). The protocol used for the library was the immunoSEQ multiplex PCR assay. TCRdb re-hosts the immuneACCESS table, in-frame sequences only. Its copies lack some clones; in the studies checked, an unresolved V gene accounts for under half of them, and the cause for the rest is not known. Present in this sample are roughly 100,000 clones, more than 75% of which were seen just once. The ten largest clonotypes hold 7% to 10% of the sample. The sample's time point label, in plain terms: baseline before first vaccination. The sample consisted of peripheral blood, taken on day 0 of AZD1222 vaccination. These receptors were collected from an adult in good health.

The chain joins TRBV9 to TRBJ2-3; D not certain. Germline V gene data show CDR1 as SGDLS and CDR2 as YYNGEE. V lost 4 bases, J lost 0 bases, and 9 bases lay in between. The CDR3 has 14 residues. The chain's CDR3 is CASSRIISTDTQYF. The CDR3 nucleotides read TGTGCCAGCAGCAGGATTATTAGCACAGATACGCAGTATTTT.

This clone has just one count. The J gene is TRBJ2-3, the V gene TRBV6-6; D is unclear. Germline V gives CDR1 MNHNY, CDR2 SVGAGI (reference sequence). The CDR3 runs 16 residues. V shed 6 bases and J shed 6 bases, with 22 bases lying between them. This chain's CDR3 is CASRRGPSLSTDTQYF. CDR3 bases: TGTGCCAGCAGGCGAGGTCCTTCCCTCTCCACTGATACGCAGTATTTT.

The chain uses TRBV5-1 and TRBJ1-1; D not resolved. Germline CDR1 and CDR2: SGHRS and YFSETQ. Deletions cut 3 bases from V and 2 bases from J, with 11 bases between. CDR3 length: 14 amino acids. CDR3 in DNA: TGCGCCAGCAGCTCTACCCCATCTAACACTGAAGCTTTCTTT. Translation gives CASSSTPSNTEAFF.

CDR3 in DNA: TGTGCCAGTAGTACCCAATGGGTTGGGGAGGAGACCCAGTACTTC. Amino acids: CASSTQWVGEETQYF. The chain recombines TRBV19 with TRBJ2-5; TRBD2 is a possible D gene (5 bases). Germline CDR1 reads LNHDA; CDR2 reads SQIVND (reference sequence). V was pared by 4 bases and J by 5 bases, with 17 bases between. CDR3 length: 15 amino acids. Together with reference TRBV19 and TRBJ2-5, the CDR3 gives the full variable domain: DGGITQSPKYLFRKEGQNVTLSCEQNLNHDAMYWYRQDPGQGLRLIYYSQIVNDFQKGDIAEGYSVSREKKESFPLTVTSAQKNPTAFYLCASSTQWVGEETQYFGPGTRLLVL.

J is TRBJ1-5 and V is TRBV28, with D uncertain. This CDR3 is 13 amino acids long. V lost 3 bases and J 1 base, leaving 4 bases between the germline ends. The germline gives CDR1 MDHEN, CDR2 SYDVKM. The CDR3 DNA follows: TGTGCCAGCAGTTTCGGGAGCAATCAGCCCCAGCATTTT. It yields the protein CASSFGSNQPQHF.

This sequence joins TRBV6-5 and TRBJ2-7; D might be TRBD2 (7 bases). This CDR3 has 16 residues. Germline CDR1 reads MNHEY; CDR2 reads SVGAGI. V lost 0 bases and J lost 0, with 12 bases in between. The CDR3 DNA sequence: TGTGCCAGCAGTTACTCGAGGGGGGGGAGCTCCTACGAGCAGTACTTC. Amino acid sequence: CASSYSRGGSSYEQYF.

The J gene is TRBJ2-7, the V gene TRBV5-8; D gene ambiguous. Germline CDR1 SGHTS, CDR2 YDEGEE. The CDR3 covers 14 residues. Trimming took off 6 bases at V and 3 bases at J, with 16 bases between the two ends. The CDR3 sequence: CASTPTSALYEQYF. Here the CDR3 DNA reads TGTGCCAGCACCCCCACGTCGGCCCTCTACGAGCAGTACTTC.

The chain is built from TRBV15 and TRBJ2-5; perhaps TRBD2 as D (5 bases). Between the trimmed V and J ends, which lost 1 base and 1 base, there was a span of 13 bases. The CDR3 is 16 amino acids. CDR1 is LNHNV, CDR2 YYDKDF, per germline (reference sequence). The CDR3 DNA is TGTGCCACCAGCAGAGTCTTGTTCGGAGGCCAAGAGACCCAGTACTTC. This translates into CATSRVLFGGQETQYF. Full variable domain (outside the CDR3, taken from reference TRBV15 and TRBJ2-5): DAMVIQNPRYQVTQFGKPVTLSCSQTLNHNVMYWYQQKSSQAPKLLFHYYDKDFNNEADTPDNFQSRRPNTSFCFLDIRSPGLGDTAMYLCATSRVLFGGQETQYFGPGTRLLVL.

The rearrangement joins TRBV7-3 to TRBJ2-5, with D hard to call. This CDR3 is built from 13 residues. Trimming took 8 bases from V and 1 from J, leaving 11 bases between them. Germline V CDR1 and CDR2: SGHTA, FQGTGA. The CDR3 nucleotides read TGTGCCAGCCGAAGGGCGTCCCAAGAGACCCAGTACTTC. Its translation is CASRRASQETQYF.

The chain joins TRBV4-1 to TRBJ2-7, with a weak D call TRBD2 (6 bases). Germline V lookup: CDR1 MGHRA, CDR2 YSYEKL. V was trimmed by 4 bases and J by 5 bases, leaving 12 bases between them. CDR3 length: 13 residues. The CDR3 DNA reads TGCGCCAGCAGCCGGGGGGAGCAGAACGAGCAGTACTTC. The encoded protein is CASSRGEQNEQYF.

The chain uses TRBV2 and TRBJ2-7; 7 bases line up with TRBD1. This CDR3 is 13 amino acids long. Germline CDR1 is SNHLY and CDR2 is FYNNEI. With 5 bases clipped from V and 2 bases from J, the junction kept 3 bases outside the gene matches. The CDR3 loop reads CASSTGAPYEQYF. CDR3 sequence (DNA): TGTGCCAGCAGTACAGGGGCCCCCTACGAGCAGTACTTC.

This chain links TRBV5-5 with TRBJ1-5; no firm D call. The V gene lost 0 bases and the J gene lost 6 bases, with 13 bases spanning the gap. This CDR3 has 15 residues. CDR1 SGHKS and CDR2 YYEKEE come from the germline V gene (reference sequence). CDR3 region: CASSLGRTGSQPQHF. The CDR3 DNA sequence: TGTGCCAGCAGCTTGGGAAGGACGGGGAGTCAGCCCCAGCATTTT.

The chain combines TRBV15 with TRBJ1-4, with 7 positions matching TRBD1. Germline values: CDR1 LNHNV, CDR2 YYDKDF (reference sequence). CDR3 length: 14 amino acids. V lost 8 bases, J lost 5 bases, and 8 bases stayed unmatched. The CDR3 bases are TGTGCCACCCAACCGGGACAGCAGAATGAAAAACTGTTTTTT. This translates into CATQPGQQNEKLFF.